These 21 T cell receptor beta chains were all obtained from the same sample, sequenced in a study of cytomegalovirus exposure and HLA in healthy donors (dated by TCRdb to 2015 to 2018). Libraries were prepared through the immunoSEQ multiplex PCR assay. TCRdb provides this immuneACCESS table in a form limited to in-frame rearrangements. Some clones are lacking; in checked studies, under half of them reflect an unresolved V gene, and why the rest are absent is not known. The table for this sample lists 150,000 to 200,000 clones; around 92% of them were counted only once. The ten largest clonotypes hold 9% to 12% of the sample. The sequenced sample consisted of PBMCs. These receptors were collected from a woman between 18 and 29 years old in good health and CMV-seropositive.

This chain uses TRBV7-6 with TRBJ2-2; D uncertain. Trimming shortened V by 1 base and J by 7 bases, and 10 bases separated the two germline ends. In germline, CDR1 is SGHVS, CDR2 FNYEAQ. The CDR3 is 14 residues long. This CDR3 is CASSLEQYNGELFF. CDR3 in DNA: TGTGCCAGCAGCTTAGAACAGTATAACGGGGAGCTGTTTTTT.

This chain uses TRBV9 with TRBJ2-3; possible D gene TRBD2, 6 bases. The CDR3 is 15 residues long. V was trimmed by 4 bases and J by 0 bases, leaving 12 bases between them. The germline V gene has CDR1 SGDLS and CDR2 YYNGEE. In DNA form, the CDR3 reads TGTGCCAGCAGCCAGATAGCGGCTAGCACAGATACGCAGTATTTT. The encoded protein is CASSQIAASTDTQYF.

The chain carries TRBV2 and TRBJ2-3; D uncertain. In germline, CDR1 is SNHLY, CDR2 FYNNEI. V shed 4 bases and J shed 1 base, with 12 bases lying between them. The CDR3 loop spans 15 amino acids. For the CDR3, the DNA is TGTGCCAGCAGTGCTGATGTACTCGGCACAGATACGCAGTATTTT. Its protein product is CASSADVLGTDTQYF. Full variable domain (outside the CDR3, taken from reference TRBV2 and TRBJ2-3): EPEVTQTPSHQVTQMGQEVILRCVPISNHLYFYWYRQILGQKVEFLVSFYNNEISEKSEIFDDQFSVERPDGSNFTLKIRSTKLEDSAMYFCASSADVLGTDTQYFGPGTRLTVL.

This clone appeared a single time. The V and J genes are TRBV29-1 and TRBJ1-4; D remains unclear. Germline CDR1 and CDR2: SQVTM and ANQGSEA. Trimming stripped 2 bases from V and 0 bases from J, with 4 bases between. This CDR3 is 13 amino acids long. DNA for the CDR3: TGCAGCGTTGAACGTGCAACTAATGAAAAACTGTTTTTT. Residues: CSVERATNEKLFF.

This chain connects TRBV29-1 to TRBJ2-7, with TRBD2 matching over 9 bases. This CDR3 has 12 residues. The germline CDR1 and CDR2 sequences are SQVTM and ANQGSEA. V trimming: 4 bases; J trimming: 6 bases; junction bases outside the gene matches: 4. CDR3 protein: CSVVSGSGEQYF. CDR3 sequence (DNA): TGCAGCGTTGTTAGCGGGAGTGGCGAGCAGTACTTC.

The chain uses TRBV15 and TRBJ2-1; the D gene is possibly TRBD2 (6 bases). Per germline, CDR1 LNHNV and CDR2 YYDKDF (reference sequence). Trimming left V 0 bases short and J 4 bases short, with 16 bases between. The CDR3 is 17 amino acids. CDR3 sequence (DNA): TGTGCCACCAGCAGAGATGGGGGGAACGGCCCTTACAATGAGCAGTTCTTC. It specifies CATSRDGGNGPYNEQFF.

The V call is TRBV5-1, the J call TRBJ2-5, with TRBD1 matching 7 bases. Germline loops: CDR1 SGHRS, CDR2 YFSETQ. The V segment lost 4 bases and the J segment 5 bases; nucleotides outside the gene matches: 14. The CDR3 contains 16 residues. The CDR3 spells CASSRSPTDRVETQYF. CDR3 in DNA: TGCGCCAGCAGCCGATCCCCTACCGACAGGGTCGAGACCCAGTACTTC.

The gene calls are TRBV27 and TRBJ2-3; 8 nucleotides align to TRBD1. The CDR3 length is 17 residues. With 1 base clipped from V and 2 bases from J, the junction kept 8 bases outside the gene matches. Germline V gene data show CDR1 as MNHEY and CDR2 as SMNVEV (reference sequence). This CDR3 reads CASSLYMAGGITDTQYF. In DNA, the CDR3 is TGTGCCAGCAGTTTATATATGGCAGGGGGCATCACAGATACGCAGTATTTT.

This clone appeared once. The chain employs TRBV30 and TRBJ2-4; D gene unclear. The CDR3 covers 15 residues. Trimming took off 5 bases at V and 0 bases at J, with 14 bases between the two ends. The germline V gene encodes CDR1 GTSNPN and CDR2 SVGIG (reference sequence). The CDR3: CAWGPQQLAKNIQYF. The CDR3 coding sequence is TGTGCCTGGGGCCCCCAACAGCTAGCCAAAAACATTCAGTACTTC.

The chain recombines TRBV27 with TRBJ1-1, with D possibly TRBD1 on 6 matching bases. Germline V gene lookup returns CDR1 MNHEY and CDR2 SMNVEV (reference sequence). CDR3 length: 14 amino acids. V lost 3 bases and J 10 bases, leaving 18 bases between the germline ends. CDR3 DNA sequence: TGTGCCAGCAGTTTTTTAGGGCAGGGGCCCAGAGCTTTCTTT. This gives the protein CASSFLGQGPRAFF.

The chain uses TRBV6-5 and TRBJ2-7; the D gene is possibly TRBD1 (5 bases). The CDR3 is 12 residues long. Trimming took 2 bases from V and 4 from J, leaving 6 bases between them. Per the germline V gene, CDR1 is MNHEY and CDR2 is SVGAGI. This CDR3 is CASSYDRYEQYF. The CDR3, as DNA: TGTGCCAGCAGTTACGACAGATACGAGCAGTACTTC.

The rearrangement uses TRBV29-1 and TRBJ2-2, with D maybe TRBD1 (5 bases). The CDR3 is 12 residues long. V lost 4 bases to trimming and J lost 4 bases, with 7 bases between them. Germline V lookup: CDR1 SQVTM, CDR2 ANQGSEA. The CDR3 nucleotides read TGCAGCGTTGGCCAGGGCACCGGGGAGCTGTTTTTT. This sequence encodes CSVGQGTGELFF.

This chain connects TRBV6-1 to TRBJ1-3; possible D gene TRBD1, 6 bases. The CDR3 has 14 amino acids. Germline V CDR1 and CDR2: MNHNS, SASEGT. V dropped 6 bases and J dropped 3 bases, with 12 bases sitting between them. CDR3 amino acids: CASRRGGDGNTIYF. In nucleotides, the CDR3 is TGTGCCAGCAGGAGAGGGGGGGATGGAAACACCATATATTTT.

This clone was seen just once. The rearrangement joins TRBV11-2 to TRBJ2-5; a possible D gene is TRBD1 (6 bases). The CDR3 is 15 amino acids. Germline CDR1 SGHAT, CDR2 FQNNGV. Trimming stripped 0 bases from V and 4 bases from J, with 12 bases between. This chain's CDR3 is CASSLESRGRETQYF. As DNA, the CDR3 is TGTGCCAGCAGCTTAGAATCCAGGGGTAGAGAGACCCAGTACTTC.

This rearrangement joins TRBV28 to TRBJ2-7; D remains ambiguous. The germline CDR1 and CDR2 sequences are MDHEN and SYDVKM. CDR3 size: 12 residues. Trimming left V 6 bases short and J 3 bases short, with 9 bases between. CDR3 nucleotides: TGTGCCAGCAGCCTACAGTACTACGAGCAGTACTTC. This encodes CASSLQYYEQYF.

The rearrangement uses TRBV5-1 and TRBJ2-7, with D maybe TRBD1 (6 bases). The germline CDR1 and CDR2 sequences are SGHRS and YFSETQ. Trimming pared 0 bases from V and 7 bases from J, leaving 17 bases between. The CDR3 covers 15 residues. DNA of the CDR3: TGCGCCAGCAGCTTGGGGACCTTAGCAGGGGAGGAGCAGTACTTC. Translated, it gives CASSLGTLAGEEQYF.

The CDR3 here is CASSLTGDQPQHF. DNA of the CDR3: TGTGCCAGCAGTTTAACAGGGGACCAGCCCCAGCATTTT. The V call is TRBV6-5, the J call TRBJ1-5; 7 nucleotides match TRBD1. The trim removed 4 bases at V and 7 bases at J, leaving 4 bases unmatched. Germline CDR1 and CDR2: MNHEY and SVGAGI. CDR3 length: 13 amino acids.

This rearrangement joins TRBV2 to TRBJ2-7, with 8 bases fitting TRBD1. The CDR3 totals 15 residues. Germline lookup yields CDR1 SNHLY and CDR2 FYNNEI. With V trimmed by 6 bases and J by 3 bases, 10 bases remained unmatched. CDR3 nucleotide sequence: TGTGCCAGCAGGCGGACAGGGCGTAACAGCTACGAGCAGTACTTC. Its translation: CASRRTGRNSYEQYF.

V usage is TRBV4-3 and J usage is TRBJ2-1, with TRBD2 as a possible D gene (5 bases). The CDR3 totals 16 residues. Germline CDR1 and CDR2: LGHNA and YSLEER. Trimming removed 1 base at V and 0 bases at J, with 10 bases between. CDR3 protein: CASSQGPRDSYNEQFF. The CDR3 region has the DNA TGCGCCAGCAGCCAAGGACCGAGGGACTCCTACAATGAGCAGTTCTTC.

V gene TRBV5-1 combines with J gene TRBJ2-3; 9 bases line up with TRBD1. The length of the CDR3 is 15 residues. Germline trimming cut 4 bases from V and 5 bases from J; bases unmatched to any gene: 8. Germline loops: CDR1 SGHRS, CDR2 YFSETQ. The CDR3 bases are TGCGCCAGCAGCGGGACCGGGACAGGGTTAGATACGCAGTATTTT. Protein: CASSGTGTGLDTQYF. Drawing the rest from reference TRBV5-1 and TRBJ2-3, the complete variable domain is KAGVTQTPRYLIKTRGQQVTLSCSPISGHRSVSWYQQTPGQGLQFLFEYFSETQRNKGNFPGRFSGRQFSNSRSEMNVSTLELGDSALYLCASSGTGTGLDTQYFGPGTRLTVL.

This clone appeared once. This sequence joins TRBV10-3 and TRBJ2-5, with D perhaps matching TRBD2 (5 bases). The germline CDR1 and CDR2 sequences are ENHRY and SYGVKD. The V and J ends lost 10 bases and 2 bases respectively, with 17 bases between them. The CDR3 has 14 residues. The DNA of the CDR3 is TGTGCCACCCGGACGACTAACCTTCAAGAGACCCAGTACTTC. Translating it yields CATRTTNLQETQYF.